The 18 T cell receptor beta chains given below trace back to one sample, sequenced in a study of regulatory T cells in long-lasting Graves disease. iRepertoire HTBI primers and Arm-PCR of CDR3 regions built TCR beta libraries. In TCRdb, the multiplex PCR reads were re-called with MiXCR into one record per CDR3 protein. The sample shows about 560,000 distinct CDR3 sequences, about 15% of them seen only once. Indicated time point: newly diagnosed GD, antithyroid drugs for less than 3 months. Extracted RNA from PBMCs served as the source of the TCR library. This same sample was also part of a study on T cells in Graves' hyperthyroidism and ophthalmopathy.

Source: peripheral blood mononuclear cells (PBMCs), taken at new diagnosis, from a patient treated with antithyroid drugs. These receptors all come from a man younger than 35 with Graves disease.

The J gene is TRBJ1-1, the V gene TRBV25-1, with D tentatively TRBD1 (6 bases). CDR1 is MGHDK and CDR2 is SYGVNS in the germline V gene. This CDR3 region has 13 residues. Trimming cost V 5 bases and J 4 bases, with 11 bases left between them. The CDR3 region is CASSQRGSTEAFF. CDR3 coding DNA: TGTGCCAGCAGTCAAAGGGGGAGCACTGAAGCTTTCTTT.

This clonotype was recorded at least ten times. This chain connects TRBV7-9 to TRBJ2-1, with 9 bases matching TRBD2. V trimming: 2 bases; J trimming: 5 bases; junction bases outside the gene matches: 7. Germline assignment: CDR1 SEHNR and CDR2 FQNEAQ (reference sequence). This CDR3 spans 16 amino acids. The CDR3 protein is CASSLTGGRANNEQFF. The CDR3 DNA sequence: TGTGCCAGCAGCTTAACCGGCGGGAGGGCTAACAATGAGCAGTTCTTC.

On this clonotype itself: Possible read error: a much larger clone is one base away. The chain combines TRBV7-9 with TRBJ2-1; D is unclear. Trimming pared 5 bases from V and 9 bases from J, leaving 17 bases between. CDR1 SEHNR and CDR2 FQNEAQ come from the germline V gene (reference sequence). This CDR3 is 14 amino acids long. CDR3 bases: TGTGCCAGCAGCGTTTCATTGCCGATAGGTGAGCAGTTCTTC. It specifies CASSVSLPIGEQFF.

The chain has TRBV30 and TRBJ2-7, with 8 positions matching TRBD1. Germline assignment: CDR1 GTSNPN and CDR2 SVGIG (reference sequence). The CDR3 loop spans 16 amino acids. V was clipped by 1 base and J by 2 bases; unmatched bases: 10. CDR3 nucleotide sequence: TGTGCCTGGAGTGCGTATGGGGACAGGCTGACCTACGAGCAGTACTTC. It codes for CAWSAYGDRLTYEQYF.

This clonotype was recorded a few times. The rearrangement uses TRBV5-1 and TRBJ2-1; 7 bases match TRBD1. CDR1 is SGHRS, CDR2 YFSETQ, per germline. The CDR3 extends over 17 amino acids. V was pared by 5 bases and J by 4 bases, with 15 bases of the junction left unmatched. CDR3 loop: CASRGQLLIGLYNEQFF. In DNA, the CDR3 is TGCGCCAGCAGGGGACAGCTCCTCATCGGCCTTTACAATGAGCAGTTCTTC.

This clonotype was found a few times. CDR3 DNA sequence: TGTGCCAGCAGCCTGTTTCGGGACAGTTACGAGCAGTACTTC. Amino acids: CASSLFRDSYEQYF. The V and J genes are TRBV16 and TRBJ2-7; 7 nucleotides align to TRBD1. CDR1 is KGHSY, CDR2 FQNENV, per germline. With 4 bases clipped from V and 4 bases from J, the junction kept 7 bases outside the gene matches. CDR3 length: 14 amino acids.

This clonotype has a count of ten or more. This chain links TRBV7-3 with TRBJ2-1; a weak D match, TRBD2 (6 bases). The V end was cut by 1 base, the J end by 1 base, with 8 bases between. This CDR3 is 15 amino acids long. The germline V gene has CDR1 SGHTA and CDR2 FQGTGA. CDR3 sequence: CASSLREDSYNEQFF. The CDR3 nucleotides read TGTGCCAGCAGCTTAAGGGAGGATTCCTACAATGAGCAGTTCTTC.

This sequence joins TRBV4-1 and TRBJ1-1; D possibly corresponds to TRBD1 (5 bases). The CDR3 is 15 amino acids. Germline V gene data show CDR1 as MGHRA and CDR2 as YSYEKL. Trimming shortened V by 0 bases and J by 3 bases, and 11 bases separated the two germline ends. CDR3 amino acids: CASSQEGGMDTEAFF. CDR3 bases: TGCGCCAGCAGCCAAGAGGGGGGTATGGACACTGAAGCTTTCTTT.

The rearrangement uses TRBV25-1 and TRBJ1-1; 7 bases match TRBD1. There are 15 residues in the CDR3. Per the germline V gene, CDR1 is MGHDK and CDR2 is SYGVNS. V trimming: 2 bases; J trimming: 3 bases; junction bases outside the gene matches: 6. The CDR3 spells CASSEETGWDTEAFF. The CDR3 nucleotides read TGTGCCAGCAGTGAAGAGACAGGGTGGGACACTGAAGCTTTCTTT.

This clonotype was recorded at least ten times. The V gene is TRBV20-1, the J gene TRBJ1-4; D uncertain. V was trimmed by 6 bases and J by 4 bases, leaving 12 bases between them. Looked up from germline, CDR1 is DFQATT and CDR2 is SNEGSKA (reference sequence). The CDR3 extends over 13 amino acids. This CDR3 is CSARAAGNEKLFF. The CDR3 bases are TGCAGTGCGAGGGCCGCGGGTAATGAAAAACTGTTTTTT.

In this sample, this clonotype turned up a few times. CDR3 amino acids: CASSDGHDYGYTF. CDR3 in DNA: TGTGCCAGCAGTGACGGACACGACTATGGCTACACCTTC. The chain employs TRBV25-1 and TRBJ1-2; maybe TRBD1 (5 bases). The CDR3 runs to 13 residues. Germline CDR1 MGHDK, CDR2 SYGVNS. Between the trimmed V and J ends, which lost 3 bases and 3 bases, there was a span of 8 bases.

This clonotype was detected ten times or more. The V gene is TRBV12-3 or TRBV12-4, the J gene TRBJ2-1; D is possibly TRBD2 (6 bases). CDR3 length equals 10 residues. The V gene lost 8 bases and the J gene lost 9 bases, with 8 bases spanning the gap. As DNA, the CDR3 is TGTGCCAGCGGGAGGACTGAGCAGTTCTTC. Protein sequence: CASGRTEQFF.

This clonotype was observed a few times. The V gene is TRBV27, the J gene TRBJ2-7, with 7 bases lining up with TRBD2. Germline CDR1 MNHEY, CDR2 SMNVEV (reference sequence). The CDR3 length is 13 residues. V lost 6 bases to trimming and J lost 5 bases; unmatched junction nucleotides: 7. The CDR3 bases are TGTGCCAGCAGCGGGGTCCGGGAGGACGAGCAGTACTTC. Its translation is CASSGVREDEQYF.

The chain joins TRBV27 to TRBJ1-1; D gene uncertain. From germline, CDR1 is MNHEY and CDR2 SMNVEV (reference sequence). CDR3 length: 15 amino acids. Between the trimmed V and J ends, which lost 2 bases and 0 bases, there was a span of 10 bases. The CDR3 spells CASSLDGVMNTEAFF. The CDR3 bases are TGTGCCAGCAGTTTAGACGGGGTCATGAACACTGAAGCTTTCTTT.

This clonotype came up a few times. The J gene is TRBJ1-5, the V gene TRBV19; D is perhaps TRBD1 (5 bases). This CDR3 spans 16 amino acids. V was pared by 9 bases and J by 1 base, with 19 bases between. Per germline, CDR1 LNHDA and CDR2 SQIVND (reference sequence). The CDR3 bases are TGTGCCAGCGGGGACGGCCCATTCGGGAGCAATCAGCCCCAGCATTTT. Its translation: CASGDGPFGSNQPQHF.

This chain uses TRBV5-1 with TRBJ2-5, with D unclear. This CDR3 is 13 amino acids long. V lost 0 bases and J lost 5, with 8 bases in between. Germline-derived CDR1 and CDR2 are SGHRS and YFSETQ. The CDR3 nucleotides read TGCGCCAGCAGCTTGGGTCTGCTGGAGACCCAGTACTTC. It codes for CASSLGLLETQYF. Supplemented by reference TRBV5-1 and TRBJ2-5, the full variable domain reads KAGVTQTPRYLIKTRGQQVTLSCSPISGHRSVSWYQQTPGQGLQFLFEYFSETQRNKGNFPGRFSGRQFSNSRSEMNVSTLELGDSALYLCASSLGLLETQYFGPGTRLLVL.

This clonotype was recorded many times. The CDR3 loop reads CASSQGGLANYGYTF. The CDR3 region has the DNA TGTGCCAGCAGCCAAGGAGGGCTAGCCAACTATGGCTACACCTTC. The chain couples TRBV3-1 to TRBJ1-2; the D is unclear. V lost 1 base and J lost 2, with 11 bases in between. The CDR3 loop spans 15 amino acids. CDR1 is LGHDT, CDR2 YNNKEL, per germline (reference sequence).

This clonotype occurred many times. The chain uses TRBV5-1 and TRBJ2-1, with TRBD2 matching 9 bases. Per germline, CDR1 SGHRS and CDR2 YFSETQ. With 4 bases clipped from V and 4 bases from J, the junction kept 6 bases outside the gene matches. The CDR3 consists of 15 residues. In nucleotides, the CDR3 is TGCGCCAGCAGCATAGCGGGAGAGGGGTACAATGAGCAGTTCTTC. The encoded protein is CASSIAGEGYNEQFF.